The source of this TCR beta chain is a study of CD8 T cells in Susac syndrome. An amount of RNA that ranged from roughly 0.45 to 1 ug was reverse transcribed with random hexamers. TCRdb ran MiXCR on the immunoSEQ multiplex PCR reads and lists one entry per CDR3 protein. The sample lists around 200,000 distinct CDR3 sequences, roughly 95% occurring once. Trimming left V 6 bases short and J 1 base short, with 9 bases between. This CDR3 is built from 13 residues. Per the germline V gene, CDR1 is MNHEY and CDR2 is SMNVEV (reference sequence). The sequencing sample was made of CD4+ T cells from PBMCs. The sequence came from a human donor in good health. The V gene is TRBV27, the J gene TRBJ1-1; no reliable D call. The CDR3, as DNA: TGTGCCAGCAGCCGCGCCGCGAACACTGAAGCTTTCTTT. Translated, it gives CASSRAANTEAFF.